This is a list of T cell receptor beta chains from one sample in a study of blood T cell repertoires in COVID-19. The data were produced by immunoSEQ multiplex PCR, yet TCRdb's version contains in-frame clones alone and is incomplete. The repertoire has a few hundred thousand clones, roughly nine tenths of them found once; the top ten carry around 2.2%. Sample: peripheral blood. The source is a woman aged 45-60 years with acute or convalescent COVID-19. Each CDR3 is given with its conserved first and last residue. The D gene is left open where the match is weak. Size values are once, few and many counts, or a class for expanded clones, and some rows have none.

J | V | D | size | CDR3 | DNA
TRBJ2-7 | TRBV7-8 | NA | NA | CASSLVGGPYEQYF | TGTGCCAGCAGCTTAGTTGGGGGCCCCTACGAGCAGTACTTC
TRBJ1-2 | TRBV7-9 | NA | NA | CASSLAGGGDGYTF | TGTGCCAGCAGCTTAGCTGGGGGAGGCGATGGCTACACCTTC
TRBJ2-1 | TRBV7-2 | TRBD1 | NA | CASSLGQGNEQFF | TGTGCCAGCAGCTTAGGACAGGGGAATGAGCAGTTCTTC
TRBJ2-3 | TRBV6-5 | TRBD2 | NA | CASSSTSGVMYF | TGTGCCAGCAGTTCCACTAGCGGGGTTATGTATTTT
TRBJ2-3 | TRBV19 | NA | once | CASSIRVGDTQYF | TGTGCCAGTAGTATACGGGTTGGTGATACGCAGTATTTT
TRBJ2-2 | TRBV18 | NA | few | CASSAIRDGELFF | TGTGCCAGCTCAGCGATCCGGGACGGGGAGCTGTTTTTT
TRBJ2-3 | TRBV29-1 | NA | NA | CSVREDTDTQYF | TGCAGCGTGAGGGAGGACACAGATACGCAGTATTTT
TRBJ1-5 | TRBV19 | NA | NA | CASSLFKPQHF | TGTGCCAGTAGCCTATTCAAGCCCCAGCATTTT
TRBJ1-5 | TRBV30 | TRBD1 | NA | CAWSVGGTGSQGAHF | TGTGCCTGGAGTGTAGGAGGGACAGGGTCCCAGGGAGCCCATTTT
TRBJ1-2 | TRBV10-3 | NA | once | CAISGGDGYTF | TGTGCCATCAGTGGCGGGGATGGCTACACCTTC
TRBJ1-6 | TRBV6-5 | NA | NA | CASRTGKKDSPLHF | TGTGCCAGCAGGACAGGAAAAAAAGATTCACCCCTCCACTTT
TRBJ1-6 | TRBV2 | NA | once | CASSFSSPLHF | TGTGCCAGCAGTTTCAGTTCACCCCTCCACTTT
TRBJ2-5 | TRBV30 | NA | NA | CAWSVRLNREETQYF | TGTGCCTGGAGTGTCCGACTCAACAGGGAAGAGACCCAGTACTTC
TRBJ1-1 | TRBV30 | NA | once | CAWTFRTEAFF | TGTGCCTGGACCTTCAGGACTGAAGCTTTCTTT
TRBJ2-7 | TRBV27 | TRBD2 | NA | CASSLGRGPTYEQYF | TGTGCCAGCAGTTTAGGGAGGGGCCCTACCTACGAGCAGTACTTC
TRBJ2-7 | TRBV18 | NA | NA | CASSPKRQGGDEQYF | TGTGCCAGCTCACCAAAGAGACAGGGAGGCGACGAGCAGTACTTC
TRBJ2-5 | TRBV9 | NA | NA | CASSVGGALQETQYF | TGTGCCAGCAGCGTAGGCGGGGCCCTCCAAGAGACCCAGTACTTC
TRBJ2-1 | TRBV7-9 | NA | NA | CASSLLPGEQFF | TGTGCCAGCAGCTTACTCCCAGGTGAGCAGTTCTTC
TRBJ1-5 | TRBV6-6 | TRBD1 | NA | CASSLETGGWRNQPQHF | TGTGCCAGCAGTCTGGAGACAGGGGGCTGGAGAAATCAGCCCCAGCATTTT
TRBJ2-7 | TRBV24-1 | TRBD1 | NA | CATSSGTGRYEQYF | TGTGCCACCAGTTCCGGGACAGGGCGCTACGAGCAGTACTTC
TRBJ2-5 | TRBV5-8 | TRBD2 | NA | CASSEGKTSGGGETQYF | TGTGCCAGCAGCGAAGGGAAGACTAGCGGGGGTGGGGAGACCCAGTACTTC
TRBJ1-2 | TRBV7-8 | NA | NA | CASSLGDGIYGYTF | TGTGCCAGCAGCTTAGGAGACGGGATCTATGGCTACACCTTC